What follows are 21 T cell receptor beta chains derived from one specimen sequenced in a study of blood T cell repertoires in COVID-19. Sequencing was performed with immunoSEQ multiplex PCR; in TCRdb, only in-frame clones are kept and a portion is missing. This table holds fewer than 150,000 clones, 85% to 90% found once. Sequencing input: peripheral blood. Source of these receptors: a woman between 40 and 55 years old with acute or convalescent COVID-19.

The chain uses TRBV7-3 and TRBJ2-3; 13 nucleotides match TRBD2. CDR3 length: 14 residues. Germline V lookup: CDR1 SGHTA, CDR2 FQGTGA. V was clipped by 8 bases and J by 5 bases; unmatched bases: 4. DNA for the CDR3: TGTGCCAGCGGACTAGCGGGGGTGGGAGATACGCAGTATTTT. Amino acids: CASGLAGVGDTQYF.

This sequence joins TRBV7-2 and TRBJ2-1, with a tentative D call TRBD1 (6 bases). Germline CDR1 SGHTA, CDR2 FQGNSA. V was clipped by 8 bases and J by 4 bases, with 18 bases between them. The CDR3 length is 15 residues. The CDR3 protein is CASAKGVQAYNEQFF. The CDR3 DNA sequence: TGTGCCAGCGCCAAGGGGGTACAGGCTTACAATGAGCAGTTCTTC.

This clone was detected only once. The chain has TRBV10-3 and TRBJ1-1, with 10 bases fitting TRBD1. The CDR3 contains 18 residues. The germline V gene encodes CDR1 ENHRY and CDR2 SYGVKD. V gave up 2 bases and J gave up 1 base; unmatched junction bases: 10. The CDR3 DNA reads as TGTGCCATCAGTGAGACAAACCGACAGGGGGCAGGGAACACTGAAGCTTTCTTT. This codes for CAISETNRQGAGNTEAFF.

The chain recombines TRBV18 with TRBJ2-2, with TRBD2 identical over 8 bases. The germline V gene has CDR1 KGHSH and CDR2 LQKENI. V dropped 7 bases and J dropped 2; count of bases not matched to a gene: 12. The length of the CDR3 is 17 residues. CDR3 in amino acids: CASLPTSVHLNTGELFF. The CDR3 DNA sequence: TGTGCCAGCTTACCGACTAGCGTACATCTAAACACCGGGGAGCTGTTTTTT.

This chain joins TRBV18 and TRBJ2-7; 7 bases are shared with TRBD1. The V and J ends lost 6 bases and 4 bases, in that order; junction bases with no gene match: 3. The CDR3 totals 12 residues. Germline V CDR1 and CDR2: KGHSH, LQKENI. The CDR3 here is CASSRDRYEQYF. The CDR3 bases are TGTGCCAGCTCTCGGGACAGATACGAGCAGTACTTC.

The genes are TRBV28 and TRBJ1-2; 7 bases align to TRBD1. In germline, CDR1 is MDHEN, CDR2 SYDVKM. This CDR3 is built from 14 residues. V trimming: 2 bases; J trimming: 4 bases; junction bases outside the gene matches: 4. CDR3 nucleotide sequence: TGTGCCAGCAGTTTAGACAGGGAAGTCTATGGCTACACCTTC. It is translated as CASSLDREVYGYTF.

This CDR3 reads CASSPPGEKKLFF. The CDR3 bases are TGTGCCAGCAGCCCCCCCGGGGAGAAAAAACTGTTTTTT. The chain employs TRBV7-9 and TRBJ1-4; D not certain. Trimming left V 5 bases short and J 9 bases short, with 13 bases between. CDR3 size: 13 residues. The germline V gene encodes CDR1 SEHNR and CDR2 FQNEAQ (reference sequence).

V and J are TRBV19 and TRBJ2-7, with 7 bases fitting TRBD1. The germline V gene encodes CDR1 LNHDA and CDR2 SQIVND (reference sequence). J lost 2 bases, V lost 3 bases, and 10 bases had no gene match. The CDR3 covers 16 residues. The CDR3 here is CASSISALGQPYEQYF. CDR3 nucleotides: TGTGCCAGTAGTATTTCGGCTCTGGGACAGCCCTACGAGCAGTACTTC.

V and J are TRBV29-1 and TRBJ1-2; TRBD1 matches at 7 bases. The V and J ends lost 8 bases and 4 bases, in that order; junction bases with no gene match: 10. Looked up from germline, CDR1 is SQVTM and CDR2 is ANQGSEA. This CDR3 comprises 13 residues. CDR3 sequence reads: CSPTAGGAYGYTF. The CDR3, as DNA: TGCAGCCCCACTGCAGGGGGTGCCTATGGCTACACCTTC.

The V gene is TRBV5-1, the J gene TRBJ1-1, with 7 bases matching TRBD1. The V gene end was trimmed by 1 base and the J gene end by 3 bases; junction bases not matched to a gene: 3. Germline-derived CDR1 and CDR2 are SGHRS and YFSETQ. The CDR3 runs 14 residues. The CDR3 loop is CASSLKGAHTEAFF. The CDR3 DNA is TGCGCCAGCAGCTTGAAGGGGGCGCACACTGAAGCTTTCTTT. The variable domain in full, completed from reference TRBV5-1 and TRBJ1-1, reads KAGVTQTPRYLIKTRGQQVTLSCSPISGHRSVSWYQQTPGQGLQFLFEYFSETQRNKGNFPGRFSGRQFSNSRSEMNVSTLELGDSALYLCASSLKGAHTEAFFGQGTRLTVV.

J is TRBJ2-1 and V is TRBV12-3 or TRBV12-4, with TRBD1 matching over 8 bases. The CDR3 extends over 12 amino acids. V was pared by 1 base and J by 15 bases, with 5 bases of the junction left unmatched. The CDR3 coding sequence is TGTGCCAGCAGTTTAGACAGGGGGTGGCTGTTCTTC. As protein: CASSLDRGWLFF.

This rearrangement joins TRBV27 to TRBJ1-2, with D possibly matching TRBD1 (5 bases). Germline CDR1 reads MNHEY; CDR2 reads SMNVEV (reference sequence). The V gene lost 3 bases and the J gene lost 0 bases, with 11 bases spanning the gap. This CDR3 has 15 amino acids. The CDR3 spells CASSFSGVTNYGYTF. CDR3 nucleotide sequence: TGTGCCAGCAGTTTCTCGGGGGTGACTAACTATGGCTACACCTTC.

The chain has TRBV7-2 and TRBJ1-1; D is perhaps TRBD1 (6 bases). The CDR3 consists of 16 residues. Germline CDR1 and CDR2: SGHTA and FQGNSA. Trimming removed 0 bases at V and 0 bases at J, with 11 bases between. CDR3 in DNA: TGTGCCAGCAGCTTAGCTGGGGGGGCGGTGAACACTGAAGCTTTCTTT. Residues: CASSLAGGAVNTEAFF.

The chain recombines TRBV2 with TRBJ1-1, with 7 positions matching TRBD1. CDR1 is SNHLY and CDR2 is FYNNEI in the germline V gene. The CDR3 is 14 residues long. J lost 8 bases, V lost 4 bases, and 10 bases had no gene match. This CDR3 reads CASSGQGVGVEAFF. Here the CDR3 DNA reads TGTGCCAGCAGTGGACAGGGTGTAGGGGTGGAAGCTTTCTTT.

V is TRBV15 and J is TRBJ2-7; 9 bases align to TRBD2. The CDR3 totals 15 residues. CDR1 and CDR2 (germline): LNHNV, YYDKDF (reference sequence). V was pared by 4 bases and J by 5 bases, with 9 bases of the junction left unmatched. The CDR3 sequence: CATSIRAGGPHEQYF. The CDR3 nucleotides read TGTGCCACCAGCATCCGGGCGGGAGGGCCTCACGAGCAGTACTTC.

V and J are TRBV15 and TRBJ2-5, with D maybe TRBD1 (6 bases). The CDR3 covers 15 residues. The germline V gene has CDR1 LNHNV and CDR2 YYDKDF (reference sequence). The V end was cut by 5 bases, the J end by 5 bases, with 18 bases between. The CDR3 spells CATSQHTGFGETQYF. As DNA, the CDR3 is TGTGCCACCAGCCAACACACAGGGTTCGGCGAGACCCAGTACTTC.

The rearrangement joins TRBV24-1 to TRBJ2-1, with a possible D match to TRBD2 (7 bases). The CDR3 totals 15 residues. Trimming pared 10 bases from V and 0 bases from J, leaving 15 bases between. The V gene's germline CDR1 is KGHDR and CDR2 SFDVKD. The CDR3 coding sequence is TGTGCCACTAGCCCGGGGGGCCCCTCCTACAATGAGCAGTTCTTC. This translates into CATSPGGPSYNEQFF.

This chain uses TRBV2 with TRBJ1-2; possible D gene TRBD1, 5 bases. The CDR3 runs 14 residues. The V end was cut by 5 bases, the J end by 1 base, with 11 bases between. Germline loops: CDR1 SNHLY, CDR2 FYNNEI. This CDR3 reads CASSQGVFNYGYTF. In DNA, the CDR3 is TGTGCCAGCAGTCAGGGTGTGTTTAACTATGGCTACACCTTC.

This chain connects TRBV20-1 to TRBJ1-1; D call uncertain. V was cut by 1 base and J by 11 bases, with 11 bases left in between. The CDR3 length is 11 residues. Germline CDR1 is DFQATT and CDR2 is SNEGSKA (reference sequence). CDR3 sequence reads: CSARGSWEAFF. In DNA, the CDR3 is TGCAGTGCTAGAGGAAGTTGGGAGGCTTTCTTT.

This clone was seen only once. The chain combines TRBV11-2 with TRBJ2-2; D is uncertain. V gave up 1 base and J gave up 3 bases, with 3 bases separating them. Germline V gene sequence: CDR1 SGHAT, CDR2 FQNNGV. There are 13 residues in the CDR3. CDR3 DNA: TGTGCCAGCAGCTTAGCTCACACCGGGGAGCTGTTTTTT. Its translation: CASSLAHTGELFF.

Comment on this clone: One end of the junction fails to match germline, which may point to a read error. The chain couples TRBV7-7 to TRBJ2-7; perhaps TRBD2 as D (5 bases). The CDR3 spans 13 residues. The germline gives CDR1 SSHAT, CDR2 FNYEAQ (reference sequence). The chain's CDR3 is CASSLEASSEQYF. The CDR3 coding sequence is TGTGCTAGCAGCTTAGAGGCTAGCTCCGAGCAGTACTTC.